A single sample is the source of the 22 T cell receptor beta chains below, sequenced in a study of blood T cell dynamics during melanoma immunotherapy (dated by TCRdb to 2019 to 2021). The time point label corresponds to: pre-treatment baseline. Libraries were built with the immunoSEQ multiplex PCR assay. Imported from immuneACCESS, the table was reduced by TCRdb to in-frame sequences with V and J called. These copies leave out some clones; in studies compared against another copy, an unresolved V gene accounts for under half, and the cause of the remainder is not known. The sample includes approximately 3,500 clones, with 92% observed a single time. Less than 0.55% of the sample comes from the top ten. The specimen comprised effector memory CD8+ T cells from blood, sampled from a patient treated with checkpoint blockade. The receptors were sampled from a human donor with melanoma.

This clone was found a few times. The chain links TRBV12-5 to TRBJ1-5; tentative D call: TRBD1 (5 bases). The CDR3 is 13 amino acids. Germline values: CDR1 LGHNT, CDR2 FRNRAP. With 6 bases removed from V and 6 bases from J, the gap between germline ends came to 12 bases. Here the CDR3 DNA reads TGTGCTAGTGGCTCGGGTGGGGGTCAGCCCCAGCATTTT. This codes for CASGSGGGQPQHF.

The CDR3 spells CATSAGTGGGNTIYF. CDR3 coding DNA: TGTGCCACCAGCGCCGGGACAGGGGGCGGAAACACCATATATTTT. The chain combines TRBV15 with TRBJ1-3, with 12 positions matching TRBD1. CDR1 is LNHNV, CDR2 YYDKDF, per germline (reference sequence). V shed 5 bases, J shed 4 bases, and the junction held 3 bases outside the gene matches. CDR3 length: 15 amino acids.

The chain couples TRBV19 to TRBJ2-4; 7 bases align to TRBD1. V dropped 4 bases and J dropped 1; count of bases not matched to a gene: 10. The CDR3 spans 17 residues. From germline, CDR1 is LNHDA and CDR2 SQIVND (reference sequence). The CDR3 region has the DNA TGTGCCAGTAGTACGGCTGACAGGGAATCGGCCAAAAACATTCAGTACTTC. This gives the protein CASSTADRESAKNIQYF.

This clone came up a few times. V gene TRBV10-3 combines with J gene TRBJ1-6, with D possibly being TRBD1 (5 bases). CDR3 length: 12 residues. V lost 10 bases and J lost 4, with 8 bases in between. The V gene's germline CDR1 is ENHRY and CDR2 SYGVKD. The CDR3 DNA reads TGTGCCACCGGACATTATAATTCACCCCTCCACTTT. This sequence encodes CATGHYNSPLHF.

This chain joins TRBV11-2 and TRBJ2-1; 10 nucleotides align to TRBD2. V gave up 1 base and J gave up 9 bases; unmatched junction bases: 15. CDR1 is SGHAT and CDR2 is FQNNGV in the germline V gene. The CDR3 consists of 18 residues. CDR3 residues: CASSLAPVLIAGGFEQFF. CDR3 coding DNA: TGTGCCAGCAGCTTAGCGCCAGTTTTAATAGCGGGAGGATTTGAGCAGTTCTTC.

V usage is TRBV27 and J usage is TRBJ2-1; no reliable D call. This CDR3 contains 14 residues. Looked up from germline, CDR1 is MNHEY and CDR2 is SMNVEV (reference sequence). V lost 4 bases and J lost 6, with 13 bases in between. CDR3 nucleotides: TGTGCCAGCAGTTCCTCGACTCAAGCCAATGAGCAGTTCTTC. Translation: CASSSSTQANEQFF.

CDR3: CAVKWASGSNEQFF. The CDR3 DNA sequence: TGTGCCGTCAAGTGGGCTAGCGGGAGTAATGAGCAGTTCTTC. This sequence joins TRBV28 and TRBJ2-1, with 10 bases fitting TRBD2. This CDR3 spans 14 amino acids. Looked up from germline, CDR1 is MDHEN and CDR2 is SYDVKM. Unmatched junction bases numbered 11, after V lost 11 bases and J lost 7 bases. The variable domain in full, completed from reference TRBV28 and TRBJ2-1, reads DVKVTQSSRYLVKRTGEKVFLECVQDMDHENMFWYRQDPGLGLRLIYFSYDVKMKEKGDIPEGYSVSREKKERFSLILESASTNQTSMYLCAVKWASGSNEQFFGPGTRLTVL.

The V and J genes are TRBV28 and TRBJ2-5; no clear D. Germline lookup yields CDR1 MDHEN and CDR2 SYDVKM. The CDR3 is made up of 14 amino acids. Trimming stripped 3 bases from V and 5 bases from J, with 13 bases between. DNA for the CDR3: TGTGCCAGCAGTTTCTTAGGGCCCGGGGAGACCCAGTACTTC. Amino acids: CASSFLGPGETQYF.

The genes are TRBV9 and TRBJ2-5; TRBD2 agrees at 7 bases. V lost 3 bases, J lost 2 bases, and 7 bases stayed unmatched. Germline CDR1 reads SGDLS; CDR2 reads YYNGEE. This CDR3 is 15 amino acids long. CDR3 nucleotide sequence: TGTGCCAGCAGCGGTGCTAGCGGAGCTCAAGAGACCCAGTACTTC. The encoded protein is CASSGASGAQETQYF.

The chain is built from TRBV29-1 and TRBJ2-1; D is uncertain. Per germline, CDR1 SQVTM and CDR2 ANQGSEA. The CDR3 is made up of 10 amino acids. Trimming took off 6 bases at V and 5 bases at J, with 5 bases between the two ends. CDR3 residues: CSVWNNEQFF. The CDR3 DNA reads TGCAGCGTATGGAACAATGAGCAGTTCTTC.

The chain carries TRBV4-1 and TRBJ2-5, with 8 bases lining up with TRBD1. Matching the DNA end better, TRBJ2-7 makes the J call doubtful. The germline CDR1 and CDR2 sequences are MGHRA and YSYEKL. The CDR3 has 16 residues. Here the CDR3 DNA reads TGCGCCAGCAGCCAAGAGTTTACAGGGGGACCCTACGAGCAGTACTTC. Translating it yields CASSQEFTGGPYEQYF.

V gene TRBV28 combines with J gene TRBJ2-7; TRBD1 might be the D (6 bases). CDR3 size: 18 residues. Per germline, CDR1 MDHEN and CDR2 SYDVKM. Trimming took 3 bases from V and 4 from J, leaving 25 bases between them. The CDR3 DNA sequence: TGTGCCAGCAGTTTCGCTAAGACCGGGACGTTCACAGGGTACGAGCAGTACTTC. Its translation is CASSFAKTGTFTGYEQYF.

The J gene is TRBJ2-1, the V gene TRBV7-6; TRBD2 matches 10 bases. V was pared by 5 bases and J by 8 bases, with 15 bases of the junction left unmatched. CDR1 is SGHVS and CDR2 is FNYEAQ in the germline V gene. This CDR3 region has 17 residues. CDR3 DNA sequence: TGTGCCAGCAGCCCAACTAGCGGGAAAATAGGGGGGGATGAGCAGTTCTTC. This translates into CASSPTSGKIGGDEQFF.

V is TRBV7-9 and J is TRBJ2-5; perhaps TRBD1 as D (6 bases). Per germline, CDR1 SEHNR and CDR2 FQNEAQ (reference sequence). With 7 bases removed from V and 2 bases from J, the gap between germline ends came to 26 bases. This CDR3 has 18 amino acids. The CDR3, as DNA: TGTGCCAGCATCCCGGATATGGTGGGACAACGATCGCAAGAGACCCAGTACTTC. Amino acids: CASIPDMVGQRSQETQYF.

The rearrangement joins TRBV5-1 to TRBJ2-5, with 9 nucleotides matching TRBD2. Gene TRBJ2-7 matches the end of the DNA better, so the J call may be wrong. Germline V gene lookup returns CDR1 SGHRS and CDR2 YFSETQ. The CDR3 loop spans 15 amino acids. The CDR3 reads CASSLGVSGRYEQYF. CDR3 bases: TGCGCCAGCAGCTTGGGGGTTAGCGGGAGATACGAGCAGTACTTC.

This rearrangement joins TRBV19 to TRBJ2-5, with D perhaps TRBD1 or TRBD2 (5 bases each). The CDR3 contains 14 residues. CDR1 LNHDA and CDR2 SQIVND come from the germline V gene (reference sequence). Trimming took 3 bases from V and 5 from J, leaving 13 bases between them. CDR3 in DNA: TGTGCCAGTAGTATCGGTCTAGCAGGGGAGACCCAGTACTTC. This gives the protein CASSIGLAGETQYF. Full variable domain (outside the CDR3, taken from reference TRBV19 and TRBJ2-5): DGGITQSPKYLFRKEGQNVTLSCEQNLNHDAMYWYRQDPGQGLRLIYYSQIVNDFQKGDIAEGYSVSREKKESFPLTVTSAQKNPTAFYLCASSIGLAGETQYFGPGTRLLVL.

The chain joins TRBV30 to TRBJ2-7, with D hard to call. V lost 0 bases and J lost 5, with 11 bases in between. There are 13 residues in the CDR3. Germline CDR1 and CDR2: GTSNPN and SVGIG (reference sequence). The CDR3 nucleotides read TGTGCCTGGAGTGTGTACAGCCCCAACGAGCAGTACTTC. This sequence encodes CAWSVYSPNEQYF.

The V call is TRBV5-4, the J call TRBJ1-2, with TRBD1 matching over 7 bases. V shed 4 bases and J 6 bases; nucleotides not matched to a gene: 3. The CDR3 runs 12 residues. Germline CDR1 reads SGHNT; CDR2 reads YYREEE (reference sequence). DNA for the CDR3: TGTGCCAGCAGCCCAGGGGGGGATGGCTACACCTTC. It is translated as CASSPGGDGYTF.

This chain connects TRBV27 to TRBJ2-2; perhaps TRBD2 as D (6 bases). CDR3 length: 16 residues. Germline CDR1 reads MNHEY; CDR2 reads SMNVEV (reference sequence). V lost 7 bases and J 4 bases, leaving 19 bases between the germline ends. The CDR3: CASTLGGWRRTGELFF. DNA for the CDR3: TGTGCCAGCACCCTTGGGGGGTGGCGGCGCACCGGGGAGCTGTTTTTT.

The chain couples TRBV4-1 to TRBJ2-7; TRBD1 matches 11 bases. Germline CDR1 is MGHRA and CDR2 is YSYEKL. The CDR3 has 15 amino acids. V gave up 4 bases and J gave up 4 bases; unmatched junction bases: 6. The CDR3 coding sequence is TGCGCCAGCAGCCCGGGGACAGGGGGGAATTACGAGCAGTACTTC. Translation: CASSPGTGGNYEQYF.

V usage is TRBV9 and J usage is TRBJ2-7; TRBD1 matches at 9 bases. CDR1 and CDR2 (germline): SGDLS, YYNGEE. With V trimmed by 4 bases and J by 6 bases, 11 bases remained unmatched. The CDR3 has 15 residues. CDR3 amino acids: CASSPIPDRGFEQYF. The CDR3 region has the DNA TGTGCCAGCAGCCCGATCCCGGACAGGGGCTTCGAGCAGTACTTC. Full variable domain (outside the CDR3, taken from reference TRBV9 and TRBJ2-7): DSGVTQTPKHLITATGQRVTLRCSPRSGDLSVYWYQQSLDQGLQFLIQYYNGEERAKGNILERFSAQQFPDLHSELNLSSLELGDSALYFCASSPIPDRGFEQYFGPGTRLTVT.

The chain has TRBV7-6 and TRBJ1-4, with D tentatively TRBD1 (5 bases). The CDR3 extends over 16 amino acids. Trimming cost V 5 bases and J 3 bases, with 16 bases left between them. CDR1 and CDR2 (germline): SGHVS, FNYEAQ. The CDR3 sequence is CASSRFMGQANEKLFF. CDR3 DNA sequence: TGTGCCAGCAGCCGGTTTATGGGGCAAGCTAATGAAAAACTGTTTTTT.